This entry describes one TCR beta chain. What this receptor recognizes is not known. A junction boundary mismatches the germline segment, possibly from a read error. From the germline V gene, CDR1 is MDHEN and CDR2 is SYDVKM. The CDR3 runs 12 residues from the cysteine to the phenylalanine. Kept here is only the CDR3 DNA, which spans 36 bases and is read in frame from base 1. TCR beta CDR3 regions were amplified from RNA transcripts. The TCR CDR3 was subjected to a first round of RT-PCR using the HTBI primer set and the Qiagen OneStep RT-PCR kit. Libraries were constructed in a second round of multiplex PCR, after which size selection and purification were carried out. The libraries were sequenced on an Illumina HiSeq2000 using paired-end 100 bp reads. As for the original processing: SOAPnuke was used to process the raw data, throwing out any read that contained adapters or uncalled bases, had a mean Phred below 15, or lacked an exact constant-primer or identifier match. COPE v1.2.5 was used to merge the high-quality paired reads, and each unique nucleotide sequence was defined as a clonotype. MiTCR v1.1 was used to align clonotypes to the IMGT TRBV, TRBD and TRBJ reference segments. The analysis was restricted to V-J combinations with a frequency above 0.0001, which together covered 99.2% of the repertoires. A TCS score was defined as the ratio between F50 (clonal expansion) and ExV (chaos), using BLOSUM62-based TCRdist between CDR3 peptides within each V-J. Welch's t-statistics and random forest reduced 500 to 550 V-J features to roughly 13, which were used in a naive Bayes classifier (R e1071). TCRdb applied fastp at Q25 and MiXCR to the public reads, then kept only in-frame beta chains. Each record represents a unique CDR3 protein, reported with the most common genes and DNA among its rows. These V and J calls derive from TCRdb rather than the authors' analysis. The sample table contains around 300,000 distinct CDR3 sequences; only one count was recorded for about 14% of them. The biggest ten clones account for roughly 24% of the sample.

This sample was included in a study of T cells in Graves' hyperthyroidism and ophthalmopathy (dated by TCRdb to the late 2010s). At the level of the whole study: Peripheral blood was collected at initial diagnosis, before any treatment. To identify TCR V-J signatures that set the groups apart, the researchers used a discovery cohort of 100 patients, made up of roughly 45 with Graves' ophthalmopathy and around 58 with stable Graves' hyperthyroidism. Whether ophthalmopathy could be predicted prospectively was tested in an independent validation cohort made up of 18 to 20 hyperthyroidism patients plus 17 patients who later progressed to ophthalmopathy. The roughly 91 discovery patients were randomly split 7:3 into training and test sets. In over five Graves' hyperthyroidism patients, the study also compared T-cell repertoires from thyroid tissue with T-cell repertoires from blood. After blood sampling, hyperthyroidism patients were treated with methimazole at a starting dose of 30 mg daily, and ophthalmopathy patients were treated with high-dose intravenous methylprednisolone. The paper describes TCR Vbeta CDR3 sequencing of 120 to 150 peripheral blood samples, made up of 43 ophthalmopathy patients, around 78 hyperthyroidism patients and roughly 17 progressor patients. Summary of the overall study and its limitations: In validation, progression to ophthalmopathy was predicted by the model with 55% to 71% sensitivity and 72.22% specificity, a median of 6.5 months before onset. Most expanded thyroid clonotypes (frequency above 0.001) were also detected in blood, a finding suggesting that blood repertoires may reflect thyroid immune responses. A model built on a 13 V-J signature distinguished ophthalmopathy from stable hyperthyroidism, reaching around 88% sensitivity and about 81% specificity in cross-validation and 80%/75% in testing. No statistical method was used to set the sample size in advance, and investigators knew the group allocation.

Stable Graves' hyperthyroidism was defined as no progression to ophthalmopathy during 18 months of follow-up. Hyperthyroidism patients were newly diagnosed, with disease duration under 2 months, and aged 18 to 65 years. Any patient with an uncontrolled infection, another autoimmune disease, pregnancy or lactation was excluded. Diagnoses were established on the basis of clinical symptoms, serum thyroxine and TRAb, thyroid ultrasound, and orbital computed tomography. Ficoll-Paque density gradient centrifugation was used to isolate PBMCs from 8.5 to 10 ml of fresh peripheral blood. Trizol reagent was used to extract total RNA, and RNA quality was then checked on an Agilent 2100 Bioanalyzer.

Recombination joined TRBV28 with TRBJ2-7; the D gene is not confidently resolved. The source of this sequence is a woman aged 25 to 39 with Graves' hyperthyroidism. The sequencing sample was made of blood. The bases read TGTGCCGGCAGTTTAATAGGGAACGAGCAGTACTTC. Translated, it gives CAGSLIGNEQYF.